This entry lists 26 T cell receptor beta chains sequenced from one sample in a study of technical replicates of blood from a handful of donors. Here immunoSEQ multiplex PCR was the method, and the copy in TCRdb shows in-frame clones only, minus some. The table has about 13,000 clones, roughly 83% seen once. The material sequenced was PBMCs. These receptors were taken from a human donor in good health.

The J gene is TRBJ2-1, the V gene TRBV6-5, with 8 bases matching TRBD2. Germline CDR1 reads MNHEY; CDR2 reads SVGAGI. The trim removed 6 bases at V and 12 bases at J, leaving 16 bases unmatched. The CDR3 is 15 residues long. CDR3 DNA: TGTGCCAGCAGCCCCCAGGCGGGAGGCCAATTGGGGCAGTTCTTC. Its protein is CASSPQAGGQLGQFF.

CDR3 residues: CASRQGDSSGNTIYF. In DNA, the CDR3 is TGTGCCAGTAGACAAGGGGACTCCTCTGGAAACACCATATATTTT. The chain recombines TRBV19 with TRBJ1-3, with TRBD1 as a possible D gene (5 bases). The CDR3 is made up of 15 amino acids. Per the germline V gene, CDR1 is LNHDA and CDR2 is SQIVND (reference sequence). Trimming left V 6 bases short and J 0 bases short, with 12 bases between.

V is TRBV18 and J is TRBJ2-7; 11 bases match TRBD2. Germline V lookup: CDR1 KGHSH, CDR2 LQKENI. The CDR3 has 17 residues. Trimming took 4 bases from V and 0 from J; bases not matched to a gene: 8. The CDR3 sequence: CASSLPGTSGDSYEQYF. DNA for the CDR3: TGTGCCAGCTCACTACCCGGGACTAGCGGAGACTCCTACGAGCAGTACTTC.

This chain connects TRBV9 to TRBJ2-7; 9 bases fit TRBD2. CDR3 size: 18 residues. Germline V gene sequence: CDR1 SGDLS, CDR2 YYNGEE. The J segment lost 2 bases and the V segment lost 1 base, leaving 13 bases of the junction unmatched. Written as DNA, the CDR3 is TGTGCCAGCAGCGTATTTCCCCAGGCTAGCGGGACCCCCTACGAGCAGTACTTC. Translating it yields CASSVFPQASGTPYEQYF. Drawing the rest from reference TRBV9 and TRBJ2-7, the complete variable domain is DSGVTQTPKHLITATGQRVTLRCSPRSGDLSVYWYQQSLDQGLQFLIQYYNGEERAKGNILERFSAQQFPDLHSELNLSSLELGDSALYFCASSVFPQASGTPYEQYFGPGTRLTVT.

CDR3 nucleotides: TGCGCCAGCAGTGAGCTCACAGGGGGCATGAACAAAAACATTCAGTACTTC. Its protein product is CASSELTGGMNKNIQYF. V is TRBV10-2 and J is TRBJ2-4, with 9 bases fitting TRBD1. Germline V CDR1 and CDR2: WSHSY, SAAADI. With V trimmed by 2 bases and J by 3 bases, 8 bases remained unmatched. The CDR3 contains 17 residues.

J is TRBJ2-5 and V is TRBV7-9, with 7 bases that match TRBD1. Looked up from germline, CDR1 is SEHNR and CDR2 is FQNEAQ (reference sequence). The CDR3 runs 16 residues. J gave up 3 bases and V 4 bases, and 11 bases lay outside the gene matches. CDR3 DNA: TGTGCCAGCAGCTACGCACCGGGACAGAGAGAAGAGACCCAGTACTTC. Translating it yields CASSYAPGQREETQYF. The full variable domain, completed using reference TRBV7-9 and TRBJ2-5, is DTGVSQNPRHKITKRGQNVTFRCDPISEHNRLYWYRQTLGQGPEFLTYFQNEAQLEKSRLLSDRFSAERPKGSFSTLEIQRTEQGDSAMYLCASSYAPGQREETQYFGPGTRLLVL.

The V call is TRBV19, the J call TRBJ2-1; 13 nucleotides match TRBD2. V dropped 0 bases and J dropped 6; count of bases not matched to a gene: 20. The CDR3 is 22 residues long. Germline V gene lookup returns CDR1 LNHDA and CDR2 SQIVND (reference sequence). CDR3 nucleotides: TGTGCCAGTAGTATAGAAAGCCTTACTAGCGGGAGGGCGGTAGCGAGGTCCAATGAGCAGTTCTTC. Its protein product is CASSIESLTSGRAVARSNEQFF.

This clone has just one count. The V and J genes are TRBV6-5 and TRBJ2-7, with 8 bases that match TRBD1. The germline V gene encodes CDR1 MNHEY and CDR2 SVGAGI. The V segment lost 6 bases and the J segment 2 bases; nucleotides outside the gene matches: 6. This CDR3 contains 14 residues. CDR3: CASRPRTGTYEQYF. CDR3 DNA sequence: TGTGCCAGCAGGCCACGGACAGGGACCTACGAGCAGTACTTC.

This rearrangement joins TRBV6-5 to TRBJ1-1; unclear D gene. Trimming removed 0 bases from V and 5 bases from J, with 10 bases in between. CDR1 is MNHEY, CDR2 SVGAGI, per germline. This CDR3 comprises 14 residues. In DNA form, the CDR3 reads TGTGCCAGCAGTTACTCTGGCGAACAGACTGAAGCTTTCTTT. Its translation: CASSYSGEQTEAFF.

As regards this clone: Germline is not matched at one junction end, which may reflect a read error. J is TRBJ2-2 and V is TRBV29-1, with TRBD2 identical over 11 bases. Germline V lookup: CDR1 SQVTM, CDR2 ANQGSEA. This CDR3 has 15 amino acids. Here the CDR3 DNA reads TGCAGCGTTGGGTCTAGCGGGAGGAACCCCGGGGAGCTGTTTTTT. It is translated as CSVGSSGRNPGELFF.

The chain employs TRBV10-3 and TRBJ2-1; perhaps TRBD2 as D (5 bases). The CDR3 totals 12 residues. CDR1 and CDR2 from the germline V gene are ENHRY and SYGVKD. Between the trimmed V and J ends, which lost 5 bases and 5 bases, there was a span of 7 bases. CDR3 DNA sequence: TGTGCCATCAGTCTGACTAACAATGAGCAGTTCTTC. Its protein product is CAISLTNNEQFF.

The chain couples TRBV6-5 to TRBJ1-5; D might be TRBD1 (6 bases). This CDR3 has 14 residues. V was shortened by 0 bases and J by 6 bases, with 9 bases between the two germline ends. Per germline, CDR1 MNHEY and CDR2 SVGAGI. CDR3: CASSYSGALQPQHF. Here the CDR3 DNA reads TGTGCCAGCAGTTACTCGGGGGCCCTTCAGCCCCAGCATTTT.

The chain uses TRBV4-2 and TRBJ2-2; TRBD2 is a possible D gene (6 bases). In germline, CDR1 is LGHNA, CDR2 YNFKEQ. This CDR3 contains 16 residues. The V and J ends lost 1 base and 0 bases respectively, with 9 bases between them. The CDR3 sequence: CASSQATGANTGELFF. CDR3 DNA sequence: TGTGCCAGCAGCCAAGCTACGGGAGCGAACACCGGGGAGCTGTTTTTT.

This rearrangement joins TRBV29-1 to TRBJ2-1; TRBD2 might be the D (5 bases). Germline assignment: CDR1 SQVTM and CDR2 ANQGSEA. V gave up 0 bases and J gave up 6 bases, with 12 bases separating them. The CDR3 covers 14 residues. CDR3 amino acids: CSVEEGVMGNEQFF. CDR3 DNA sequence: TGCAGCGTTGAAGAGGGAGTGATGGGCAATGAGCAGTTCTTC.

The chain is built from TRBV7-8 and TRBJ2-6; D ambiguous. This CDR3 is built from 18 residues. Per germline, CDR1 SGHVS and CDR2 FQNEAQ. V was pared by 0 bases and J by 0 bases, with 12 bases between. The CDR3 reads CASSLAQTLSSGANVLTF. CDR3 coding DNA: TGTGCCAGCAGCTTAGCGCAGACATTAAGCTCTGGGGCCAACGTCCTGACTTTC. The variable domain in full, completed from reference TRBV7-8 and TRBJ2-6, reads GAGVSQSPRYKVAKRGQDVALRCDPISGHVSLFWYQQALGQGPEFLTYFQNEAQLDKSGLPSDRFFAERPEGSVSTLKIQRTQQEDSAVYLCASSLAQTLSSGANVLTFGAGSRLTVL.

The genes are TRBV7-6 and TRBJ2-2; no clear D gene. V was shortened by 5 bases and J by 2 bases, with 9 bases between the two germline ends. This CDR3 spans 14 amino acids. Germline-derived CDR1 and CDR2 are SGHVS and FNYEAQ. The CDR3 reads CASSTTTNTGELFF. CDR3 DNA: TGTGCCAGCAGCACGACAACCAACACCGGGGAGCTGTTTTTT.

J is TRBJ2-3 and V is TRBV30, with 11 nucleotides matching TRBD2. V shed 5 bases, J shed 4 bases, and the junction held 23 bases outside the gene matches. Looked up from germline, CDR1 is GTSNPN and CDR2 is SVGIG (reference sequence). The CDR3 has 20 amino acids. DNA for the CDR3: TGTGCCTGGGACCTCCCCCGAATAGCGGGAGGGCCTATGTTTGCAGATACGCAGTATTTT. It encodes CAWDLPRIAGGPMFADTQYF.

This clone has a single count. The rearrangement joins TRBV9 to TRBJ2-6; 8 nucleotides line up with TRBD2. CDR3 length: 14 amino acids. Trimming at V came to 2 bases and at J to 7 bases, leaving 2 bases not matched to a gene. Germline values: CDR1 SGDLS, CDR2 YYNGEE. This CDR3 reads CASSVRGGANVLTF. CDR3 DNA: TGTGCCAGCAGCGTTCGGGGGGGAGCCAACGTCCTGACTTTC.

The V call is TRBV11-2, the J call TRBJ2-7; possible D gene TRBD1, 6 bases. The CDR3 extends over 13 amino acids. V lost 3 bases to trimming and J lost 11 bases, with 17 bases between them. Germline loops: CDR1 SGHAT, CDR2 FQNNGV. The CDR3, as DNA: TGTGCCAGCAGCTTCATCACGGACAGACCTGAGTACTTC. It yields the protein CASSFITDRPEYF.

As DNA, the CDR3 is TGTGCCAGCAGCAAAGGCCCCAGCGAACCGAACACCGGGGAGCTGTTTTTT. Translation gives CASSKGPSEPNTGELFF. This chain links TRBV21-1 with TRBJ2-2; TRBD2 is taken as the D call from the table, unchecked against the DNA. TRBV21-1 is an annotated pseudogene. This CDR3 has 17 amino acids.

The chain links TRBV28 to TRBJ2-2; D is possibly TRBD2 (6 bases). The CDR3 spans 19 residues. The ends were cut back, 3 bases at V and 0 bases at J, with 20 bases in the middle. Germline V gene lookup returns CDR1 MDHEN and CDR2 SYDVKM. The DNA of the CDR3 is TGTGCCAGCAGTTTCGTACCCCCCGCGGGAACGGCGAACACCGGGGAGCTGTTTTTT. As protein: CASSFVPPAGTANTGELFF.

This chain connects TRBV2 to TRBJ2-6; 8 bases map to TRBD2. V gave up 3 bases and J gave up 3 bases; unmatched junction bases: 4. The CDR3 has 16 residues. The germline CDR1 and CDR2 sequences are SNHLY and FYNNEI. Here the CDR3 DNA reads TGTGCCAGCAGTGACGGTAGCGGGATTGGGGCCAACGTCCTGACTTTC. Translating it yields CASSDGSGIGANVLTF.

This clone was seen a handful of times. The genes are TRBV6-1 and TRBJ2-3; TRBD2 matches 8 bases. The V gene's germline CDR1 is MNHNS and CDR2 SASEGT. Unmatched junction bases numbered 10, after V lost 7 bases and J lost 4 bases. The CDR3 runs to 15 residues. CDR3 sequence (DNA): TGTGCCAGCAACCAGCGGGAGTGGGGCGCAGATACGCAGTATTTT. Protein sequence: CASNQREWGADTQYF.

CDR3 sequence: CAWLGGEQETQYF. Here the CDR3 DNA reads TGTGCCTGGTTGGGGGGGGAGCAAGAGACCCAGTACTTC. The chain carries TRBV30 and TRBJ2-5; 7 bases align to TRBD2. This CDR3 has 13 residues. Germline V CDR1 and CDR2: GTSNPN, SVGIG (reference sequence). The V gene end was trimmed by 5 bases and the J gene end by 2 bases; junction bases not matched to a gene: 5. Combining the CDR3 with reference TRBV30 and TRBJ2-5 gives the whole variable domain SQTIHQWPATLVQPVGSPLSLECTVEGTSNPNLYWYRQAAGRGLQLLFYSVGIGQISSEVPQNLSASRPQDRQFILSSKKLLLSDSGFYLCAWLGGEQETQYFGPGTRLLVL.

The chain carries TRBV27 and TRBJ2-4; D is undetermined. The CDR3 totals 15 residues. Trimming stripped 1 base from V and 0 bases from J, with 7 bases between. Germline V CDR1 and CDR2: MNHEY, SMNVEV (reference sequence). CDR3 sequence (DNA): TGTGCCAGCAGTTTATATAGTCAAGCCAAAAACATTCAGTACTTC. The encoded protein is CASSLYSQAKNIQYF.

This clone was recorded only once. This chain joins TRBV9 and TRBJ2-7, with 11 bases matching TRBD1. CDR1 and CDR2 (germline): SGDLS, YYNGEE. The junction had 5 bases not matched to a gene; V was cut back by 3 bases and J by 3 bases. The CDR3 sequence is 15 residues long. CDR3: CASSAGGTGGYEQYF. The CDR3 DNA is TGTGCCAGCAGCGCCGGGGGGACAGGGGGCTACGAGCAGTACTTC.